What follows is one T cell receptor beta chain and its context. The antigen remains undetermined. A quantity of about 0.45 to 1 ug RNA underwent reverse transcription using random hexamers. Amplification of TCR beta CDR3 by immunoSEQ multiplex PCR spanned 54 Vbeta and 13 Jbeta. TCRdb re-analysed the immunoSEQ multiplex PCR reads in MiXCR, keeping a single row per CDR3 protein. There are 210,000 or so distinct CDR3 sequences in the sample; about 95% occur only once, and around 0.15% lies in the top ten. It was negative isolation that provided the CD8+ and CD4+ T cells, whereas TEMRA cells were enriched by FACS. Germline V gene sequence: CDR1 MNHEY, CDR2 SVGAGI. The CDR3 loop spans 14 amino acids. Deletions cut 0 bases from V and 4 bases from J, with 9 bases between. The data stem from a study of CD8 T cells in Susac syndrome. Overall study results and limits: No clonal expansion appeared among CD4+ T cells in Susac patients. The study recognized that its TCR sequencing and HLA analysis covered a relatively small number of individuals.

The material sequenced was CD4+ T cells from PBMCs. The chain couples TRBV6-5 to TRBJ1-2, with D hard to call. The receptor comes from a human donor with Susac syndrome. The CDR3 nucleotides read TGTGCCAGCAGTTACTCGATGCAGGCCTATGGCTACACCTTC. It is translated as CASSYSMQAYGYTF.